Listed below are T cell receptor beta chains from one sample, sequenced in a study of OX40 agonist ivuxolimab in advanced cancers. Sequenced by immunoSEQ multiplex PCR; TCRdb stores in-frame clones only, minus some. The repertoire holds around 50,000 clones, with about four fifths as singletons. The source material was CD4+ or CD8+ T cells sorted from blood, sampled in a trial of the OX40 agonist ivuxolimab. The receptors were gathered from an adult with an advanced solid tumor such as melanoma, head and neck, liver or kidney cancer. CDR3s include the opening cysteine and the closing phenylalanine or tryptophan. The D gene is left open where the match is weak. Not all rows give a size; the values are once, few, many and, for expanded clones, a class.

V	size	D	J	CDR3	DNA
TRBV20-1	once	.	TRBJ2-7	CSARTSGEQYF	TGCAGTGCTAGAACATCTGGCGAGCAGTACTTC
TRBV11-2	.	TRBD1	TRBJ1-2	CASSLDGTGTATF	TGTGCCAGCAGCTTAGATGGGACAGGGACGGCCACCTTC
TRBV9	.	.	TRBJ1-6	CASSRDIYGSPLHF	TGTGCCAGCAGCCGTGACATATATGGATCACCCCTCCACTTT
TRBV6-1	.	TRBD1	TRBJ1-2	CASSARQGLGYTF	TGTGCCAGCAGTGCTAGACAGGGACTTGGCTACACCTTC
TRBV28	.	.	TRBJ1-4	CASTLGGATNEKLFF	TGTGCCAGCACCCTCGGTGGCGCAACTAATGAAAAACTGTTTTTT
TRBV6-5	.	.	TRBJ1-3	CASSPQGGGNTIYF	TGTGCCAGCAGTCCCCAGGGTGGAGGAAACACCATATATTTT
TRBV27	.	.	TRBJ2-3	CASSPGLLQYF	TGTGCCAGCAGCCCAGGATTGTTGCAGTATTTT
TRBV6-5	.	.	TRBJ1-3	CASSYSRGPSGNTIYF	TGTGCCAGCAGTTACTCCAGAGGCCCCTCTGGAAACACCATATATTTT
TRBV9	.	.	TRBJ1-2	CASSPQTTERFGYTF	TGTGCCAGCAGCCCTCAGACGACAGAAAGGTTTGGCTACACCTTC
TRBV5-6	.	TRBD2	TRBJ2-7	CASSLEGGTSGTYSYEQYF	TGTGCCAGCAGCTTGGAGGGGGGGACTAGCGGGACATACTCCTACGAGCAGTACTTC
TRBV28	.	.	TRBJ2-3	CASGPFGDDRKTTDTQYF	TGTGCCAGCGGACCTTTTGGGGACGACAGAAAAACCACAGATACGCAGTATTTT
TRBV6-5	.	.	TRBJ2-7	CASRRSLVYEQYF	TGTGCCAGCCGACGTTCGTTGGTCTACGAGCAGTACTTC
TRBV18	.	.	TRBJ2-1	CASSPGSPSKGNEQFF	TGTGCCAGCTCACCGGGGTCCCCTAGCAAGGGGAATGAGCAGTTCTTC
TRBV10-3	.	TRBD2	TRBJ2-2	CAIRRLAGGPGELFF	TGTGCCATCAGGCGACTAGCGGGGGGGCCCGGGGAGCTGTTTTTT
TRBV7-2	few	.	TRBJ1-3	CASSSPGLSGNTIYF	TGTGCCAGCAGCTCCCCCGGCCTCTCTGGAAACACCATATATTTT
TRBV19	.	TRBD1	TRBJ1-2	CASTPGQGFGYGYTF	TGTGCCAGTACCCCAGGACAGGGCTTCGGCTATGGCTACACCTTC
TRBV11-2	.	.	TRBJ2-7	CASTDSRAQTSYEQYF	TGTGCCAGCACCGATTCCCGGGCCCAAACCTCCTACGAGCAGTACTTC
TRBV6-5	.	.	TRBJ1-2	CASAVLNGGYGYTF	TGTGCCAGCGCCGTCCTGAACGGGGGCTATGGCTACACCTTC
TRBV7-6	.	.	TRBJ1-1	CASSRGLGTEAFF	TGTGCCAGCAGTAGAGGGCTCGGCACTGAAGCTTTCTTT
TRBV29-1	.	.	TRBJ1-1	CSVEDRGRFGAFF	TGCAGCGTTGAAGATCGGGGCAGGTTTGGGGCTTTCTTT
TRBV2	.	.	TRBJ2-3	CASSEGDGASTDTQYF	TGTGCCAGCAGTGAAGGGGACGGTGCTAGCACAGATACGCAGTATTTT
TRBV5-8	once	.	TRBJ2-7	CASSPTGRYEQYF	TGTGCCAGCAGCCCCACAGGGAGGTACGAGCAGTACTTC
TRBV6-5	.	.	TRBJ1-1	CASSPDNSHTEAFF	TGTGCCAGCAGTCCCGATAACAGCCACACTGAAGCTTTCTTT
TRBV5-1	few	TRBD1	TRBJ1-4	CASSPGTGNEKLFF	TGCGCCAGCAGCCCCGGGACAGGGAACGAAAAACTGTTTTTT
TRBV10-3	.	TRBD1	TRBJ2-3	CATAGTEGTDTQYF	TGTGCCACGGCCGGGACAGAGGGCACAGATACGCAGTATTTT
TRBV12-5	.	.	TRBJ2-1	CASGRLGGGLKQFF	TGTGCTAGTGGTCGATTAGGGGGGGGATTAAAGCAGTTCTTC
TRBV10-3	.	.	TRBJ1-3	CAISRSSGAGNTIYF	TGTGCCATCAGCAGATCCTCGGGGGCTGGAAACACCATATATTTT
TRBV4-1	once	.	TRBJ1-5	CASSPQIRGAPQHF	TGCGCCAGCAGCCCGCAAATCCGTGGGGCACCCCAGCATTTT
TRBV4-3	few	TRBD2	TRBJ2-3	CASSQATRAGGDTQYF	TGCGCCAGCAGCCAAGCCACGAGGGCGGGGGGAGATACGCAGTATTTT
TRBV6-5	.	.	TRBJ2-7	CASSGPEGYEQYF	TGTGCCAGCAGCGGCCCTGAGGGTTATGAGCAGTACTTC
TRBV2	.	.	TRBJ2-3	CASSVTADTQYF	TGTGCCAGCAGTGTAACGGCAGATACGCAGTATTTT
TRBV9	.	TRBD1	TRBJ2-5	CASSARDSPGETQYF	TGTGCCAGCAGCGCCCGGGACAGCCCCGGGGAGACCCAGTACTTC
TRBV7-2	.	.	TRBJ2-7	CASSFTTYEQYF	TGTGCCAGCAGCTTCACTACCTACGAGCAGTACTTC
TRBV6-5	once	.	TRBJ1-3	CASSTTMTGGNTIYF	TGTGCCAGCAGTACAACGATGACGGGAGGAAACACCATATATTTT
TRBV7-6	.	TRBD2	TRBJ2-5	CASSAGTSGLGTQYF	TGTGCCAGCAGCGCCGGGACTAGCGGTCTCGGGACCCAGTACTTC
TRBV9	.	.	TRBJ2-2	CASSVDIFPSGELFF	TGTGCCAGCAGCGTAGACATTTTTCCCTCCGGGGAGCTGTTTTTT
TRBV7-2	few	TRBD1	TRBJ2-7	CASSSQGNPYEQYF	TGTGCCAGCAGTTCACAGGGGAACCCCTACGAGCAGTACTTC
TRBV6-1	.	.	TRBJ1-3	CATAQTSGNTIYF	TGCGCCACCGCTCAAACCTCTGGAAACACCATATATTTT
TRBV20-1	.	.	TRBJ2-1	CSALGNNEQFF	TGCAGTGCCCTCGGGAACAATGAGCAGTTCTTC
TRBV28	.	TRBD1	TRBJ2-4	CASSPQRQGNIQYF	TGTGCCAGCAGTCCCCAAAGACAGGGTAACATTCAGTACTTC
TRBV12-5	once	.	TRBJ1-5	CASGLAPQFGGAGNQPQHF	TGTGCTAGTGGTTTGGCCCCCCAATTTGGGGGGGCAGGGAATCAGCCCCAGCATTTT
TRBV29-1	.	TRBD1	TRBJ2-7	CSVVGQGGYEQYF	TGCAGCGTTGTGGGACAGGGAGGCTACGAGCAGTACTTC
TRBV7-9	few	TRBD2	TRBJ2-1	CASSPRAGGPYNEQFF	TGTGCCAGCAGCCCCCGGGCGGGGGGCCCCTACAATGAGCAGTTCTTC
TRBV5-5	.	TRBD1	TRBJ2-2	CASSWETGINTGELFF	TGTGCCAGCAGCTGGGAGACAGGGATTAACACCGGGGAGCTGTTTTTT
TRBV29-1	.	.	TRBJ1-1	CSVEPFGGLGAEAFF	TGCAGCGTTGAACCATTCGGGGGCCTAGGGGCTGAAGCTTTCTTT
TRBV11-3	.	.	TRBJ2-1	CASSAYFSSYNEQFF	TGTGCCAGCAGCGCCTACTTTAGCTCCTACAATGAGCAGTTCTTC
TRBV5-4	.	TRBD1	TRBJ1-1	CASSDRVGEAFF	TGTGCCAGCAGCGACAGGGTTGGAGAAGCTTTCTTT
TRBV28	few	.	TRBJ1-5	CASRVGRNQPQHF	TGTGCCAGCAGGGTAGGCCGCAATCAGCCCCAGCATTTT
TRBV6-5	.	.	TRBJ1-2	CASMISGVGYTF	TGTGCCAGCATGATTTCAGGGGTTGGCTACACCTTC
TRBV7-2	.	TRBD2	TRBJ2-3	CASSIRTSGGADTQYF	TGTGCCAGCAGCATTAGGACTAGCGGGGGGGCAGATACGCAGTATTTT
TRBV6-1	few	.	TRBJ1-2	CASSEPVRRGGYTF	TGTGCCAGCAGTGAACCGGTTAGGAGGGGCGGCTACACCTTC
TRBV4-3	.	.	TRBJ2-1	CASSQGWVADEQFF	TGCGCCAGCAGCCAAGGGTGGGTAGCGGATGAGCAGTTCTTC
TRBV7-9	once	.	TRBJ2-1	CASSFGRPPSYNEQFF	TGTGCCAGCAGCTTCGGGCGGCCCCCTTCCTACAATGAGCAGTTCTTC
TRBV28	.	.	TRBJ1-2	CASSSPAEYYGYTF	TGTGCCAGCAGTTCGCCGGCGGAATACTATGGCTACACCTTC
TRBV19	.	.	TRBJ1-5	CASNPQGGNQPQHF	TGTGCCAGTAACCCTCAGGGTGGGAATCAGCCCCAGCATTTT